This T cell receptor beta chain originates from a study of spatial heterogeneity in lung cancer. Sample time point: sample taken at primary tumor resection. This clonotype was counted at least ten times. What it binds is not known. Because this beta chain is a stray read in a library intended to capture alpha chains, its abundance should not be given much weight. Each CDR3 protein gets one entry after TCRdb re-called the 5' RACE reads with MiXCR. The sample lists nearly 10,000 distinct CDR3 sequences; 6% to 6.5% were seen once. Per the germline V gene, CDR1 is DFQATT and CDR2 is SNEGSKA (reference sequence). The ends lost 2 bases at V and 8 bases at J; junction bases unmatched: 10. The CDR3 extends over 15 amino acids. Overall study results and limits: Counts of expanded alpha and beta TCRs within tumors tracked the tumor nonsynonymous mutation count.

J is TRBJ1-4 and V is TRBV20-1; 8 bases line up with TRBD1. The sequence derives from a male donor with early-stage non-small cell lung cancer. The material sequenced was lung tumor tissue, taken at surgery. CDR3 sequence: CSARLPTGAGEKLFF. In DNA, the CDR3 is TGCAGTGCTAGATTGCCGACAGGGGCTGGGGAAAAACTGTTTTTT.